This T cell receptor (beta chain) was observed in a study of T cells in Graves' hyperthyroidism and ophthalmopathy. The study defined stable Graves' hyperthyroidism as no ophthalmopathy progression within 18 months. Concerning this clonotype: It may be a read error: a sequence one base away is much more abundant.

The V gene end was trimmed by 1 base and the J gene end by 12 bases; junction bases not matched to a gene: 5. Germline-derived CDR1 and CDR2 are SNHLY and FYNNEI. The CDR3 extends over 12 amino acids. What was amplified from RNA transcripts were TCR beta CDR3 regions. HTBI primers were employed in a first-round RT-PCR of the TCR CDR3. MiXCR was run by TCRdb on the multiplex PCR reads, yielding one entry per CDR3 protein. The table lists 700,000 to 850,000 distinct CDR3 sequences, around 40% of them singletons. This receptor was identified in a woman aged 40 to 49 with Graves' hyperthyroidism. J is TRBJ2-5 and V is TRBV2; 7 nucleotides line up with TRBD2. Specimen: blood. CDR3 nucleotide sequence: TGTGCCAGCAGTGAAGGGGAGGGGACGGAGTACTTC. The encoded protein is CASSEGEGTEYF.